The 25 T cell receptor beta chains listed next were all sequenced from one sample in a study of cytomegalovirus exposure and HLA in healthy donors. Researchers ran the PCR with 60 Vbeta and 13 Jbeta primers. Sequenced by immunoSEQ multiplex PCR; TCRdb stores in-frame clones only, minus some. The sample lists under 200,000 clones, around 80% occurring once. Sequencing was performed on PBMCs. The source is a woman aged 40-49 years in good health and CMV-seronegative.

This clone appeared a few times. This chain connects TRBV5-1 to TRBJ1-1; 8 nucleotides agree with TRBD1. The CDR3 totals 15 residues. CDR1 is SGHRS and CDR2 is YFSETQ in the germline V gene. The V and J ends lost 4 bases and 5 bases, in that order; junction bases with no gene match: 10. The CDR3 DNA follows: TGCGCCAGCAGCGAACAGGGGGACGGGGTGACTGAAGCTTTCTTT. Translated, it gives CASSEQGDGVTEAFF.

The chain employs TRBV2 and TRBJ1-6, with 8 bases identical to TRBD1. V was clipped by 0 bases and J by 8 bases; unmatched bases: 12. This CDR3 region has 18 residues. Germline V gene lookup returns CDR1 SNHLY and CDR2 FYNNEI. The CDR3 DNA follows: TGTGCCAGCAGTGAAGCCGGGACAGGAGGGGGAATTGATTCACCCCTCCACTTT. Protein product: CASSEAGTGGGIDSPLHF.

The V gene is TRBV29-1, the J gene TRBJ1-5; 9 bases fit TRBD1. CDR1 SQVTM and CDR2 ANQGSEA come from the germline V gene. J gave up 5 bases and V 5 bases, and 7 bases lay outside the gene matches. This CDR3 contains 14 residues. The DNA for the CDR3 is TGCAGCGTTTCGCCGGGACAGGGCTATCAGCCCCAGCATTTT. It is translated as CSVSPGQGYQPQHF. The variable domain in full, completed from reference TRBV29-1 and TRBJ1-5, reads SAVISQKPSRDICQRGTSLTIQCQVDSQVTMMFWYRQQPGQSLTLIATANQGSEATYESGFVIDKFPISRPNLTFSTLTVSNMSPEDSSIYLCSVSPGQGYQPQHFGDGTRLSIL.

This clone was seen a few times. The chain carries TRBV2 and TRBJ1-2, with D possibly TRBD1 on 5 matching bases. Germline CDR1 and CDR2: SNHLY and FYNNEI. V was clipped by 7 bases and J by 5 bases, with 11 bases between them. CDR3 length: 12 amino acids. The DNA of the CDR3 is TGTGCCAGCATGGCACAGGTTTATGGCTACACCTTC. Translated: CASMAQVYGYTF.

This clone showed up many times. The chain links TRBV2 to TRBJ1-3; tentatively, D is TRBD1 (5 bases). The CDR3 is made up of 14 amino acids. V lost 1 base to trimming and J lost 2 bases, with 6 bases between them. From germline, CDR1 is SNHLY and CDR2 FYNNEI. The CDR3 here is CASSEGRAGNTIYF. The CDR3, as DNA: TGTGCCAGCAGTGAAGGCAGGGCTGGAAACACCATATATTTT.

The chain joins TRBV5-6 to TRBJ2-7; D might be TRBD1 (6 bases). CDR3 size: 14 residues. Germline values: CDR1 SGHDT, CDR2 YYEEEE. V was shortened by 2 bases and J by 5 bases, with 14 bases between the two germline ends. The chain's CDR3 is CASSFSQGPHEQYF. The CDR3, as DNA: TGTGCCAGCAGCTTTTCACAGGGTCCCCACGAGCAGTACTTC.

The chain joins TRBV30 to TRBJ2-7, with no clear D. V lost 0 bases, J lost 2 bases, and 5 bases lay in between. CDR1 GTSNPN and CDR2 SVGIG come from the germline V gene (reference sequence). This CDR3 is built from 12 residues. CDR3 nucleotides: TGTGCCTGGAGTGTACATCCCTACGAGCAGTACTTC. This encodes CAWSVHPYEQYF.

As to this clone: Its ends do not fully match the called genes, so a read error is possible. The chain has TRBV7-9 and TRBJ1-2, with D possibly TRBD1 on 5 matching bases. Germline loops: CDR1 SEHNR, CDR2 FQNEAQ (reference sequence). The CDR3 spans 13 residues. The CDR3 nucleotides are TGTTCCAGCAGCTTAGCGGGGGGCTATGGCTACACCTTC. It encodes CSSSLAGGYGYTF. Full variable domain (outside the CDR3, taken from reference TRBV7-9 and TRBJ1-2): DTGVSQNPRHKITKRGQNVTFRCDPISEHNRLYWYRQTLGQGPEFLTYFQNEAQLEKSRLLSDRFSAERPKGSFSTLEIQRTEQGDSAMYLCSSSLAGGYGYTFGSGTRLTVV.

The CDR3 protein is CASSYGTSKYEQFF. In nucleotides, the CDR3 is TGTGCCAGCAGTTACGGGACTAGTAAATATGAGCAGTTCTTC. The chain carries TRBV6-5 and TRBJ2-1; 8 positions agree with TRBD2. The germline V gene has CDR1 MNHEY and CDR2 SVGAGI. J was trimmed by 8 bases and V by 2 bases; bases with no gene match: 5. The CDR3 is 14 amino acids.

The rearrangement links TRBV14 to TRBJ1-1; 8 bases are shared with TRBD1. The CDR3 is 15 amino acids. Germline CDR1 is SGHDN and CDR2 is FVKESK. V gave up 4 bases and J gave up 4 bases; unmatched junction bases: 8. The CDR3 region is CASSLRTGSGTEAFF. CDR3 bases: TGTGCCAGCAGCCTCAGGACAGGGTCCGGCACTGAAGCTTTCTTT.

V is TRBV11-3 and J is TRBJ2-7, with 11 nucleotides matching TRBD2. Germline-derived CDR1 and CDR2 are SGHNT and YENEEA. The CDR3 sequence is 13 residues long. The V segment lost 10 bases and the J segment 4 bases; nucleotides outside the gene matches: 6. CDR3 nucleotide sequence: TGTGCCACCAAGGGGACTAGCGGTTACGAGCAGTACTTC. It codes for CATKGTSGYEQYF. The full variable domain, rest sourced from reference TRBV11-3 and TRBJ2-7, is EAGVVQSPRYKIIEKKQPVAFWCNPISGHNTLYWYLQNLGQGPELLIRYENEEAVDDSQLPKDRFSAERLKGVDSTLKIQPAELGDSAVYLCATKGTSGYEQYFGPGTRLTVT.

This clone was seen a single time. The chain employs TRBV2 and TRBJ2-6; a weak D match, TRBD2 (6 bases). Trimming removed 2 bases at V and 4 bases at J, with 9 bases between. Germline-derived CDR1 and CDR2 are SNHLY and FYNNEI. This CDR3 comprises 15 residues. The CDR3 loop reads CASSEQGLGANVLTF. Here the CDR3 DNA reads TGTGCCAGCAGTGAACAGGGACTCGGGGCCAACGTCCTGACTTTC.

The V call is TRBV2, the J call TRBJ2-7; 11 positions match TRBD2. The CDR3 length is 16 residues. V dropped 1 base and J dropped 7; count of bases not matched to a gene: 9. Germline CDR1 SNHLY, CDR2 FYNNEI. CDR3 residues: CASSEVLAGVGGEQYF. The CDR3 DNA is TGTGCCAGCAGTGAAGTACTAGCGGGAGTAGGAGGGGAGCAGTACTTC.

J is TRBJ1-4 and V is TRBV28; 8 bases agree with TRBD1. The CDR3 has 13 amino acids. Germline CDR1 and CDR2: MDHEN and SYDVKM. The J segment lost 8 bases and the V segment lost 9 bases, leaving 8 bases of the junction unmatched. CDR3 amino acids: CASQDRAREKLFF. CDR3 sequence (DNA): TGTGCCAGTCAGGACAGGGCGCGGGAAAAACTGTTTTTT.

This clone was seen a few times. This chain uses TRBV6-1 with TRBJ1-6, with D unclear. Between the trimmed V and J ends, which lost 5 bases and 9 bases, there was a span of 11 bases. Germline assignment: CDR1 MNHNS and CDR2 SASEGT. CDR3 length: 13 amino acids. The CDR3 reads CASSLWPASPLHF. In DNA form, the CDR3 reads TGTGCCAGCAGTTTGTGGCCCGCTTCACCCCTCCACTTT.

This chain joins TRBV9 and TRBJ2-3; D remains ambiguous. There are 13 residues in the CDR3. The germline CDR1 and CDR2 sequences are SGDLS and YYNGEE. Between the trimmed V and J ends, which lost 0 bases and 6 bases, there was a span of 8 bases. As DNA, the CDR3 is TGTGCCAGCAGCGTAGCTTGGAGTGATACGCAGTATTTT. Its translation is CASSVAWSDTQYF.

J is TRBJ1-5 and V is TRBV4-2, with TRBD1 matching 7 bases. Germline V gene data show CDR1 as LGHNA and CDR2 as YNFKEQ. The CDR3 covers 15 residues. V lost 2 bases to trimming and J lost 6 bases; unmatched junction nucleotides: 7. Written as DNA, the CDR3 is TGTGCCAGCAGCCAATTCCCGTCAGGGGGTCAGCCCCAGCATTTT. Its translation: CASSQFPSGGQPQHF.

The rearrangement links TRBV15 to TRBJ1-3; no definite D call. The CDR3 has 15 amino acids. Germline V lookup: CDR1 LNHNV, CDR2 YYDKDF (reference sequence). Trimming took off 0 bases at V and 4 bases at J, with 10 bases between the two ends. The CDR3 DNA follows: TGTGCCACCAGCAGAGACAGGCAACAAGGAAACACCATATATTTT. It codes for CATSRDRQQGNTIYF.

The genes are TRBV19 and TRBJ1-2, with D perhaps matching TRBD1 (5 bases). This CDR3 spans 15 amino acids. Germline CDR1 reads LNHDA; CDR2 reads SQIVND (reference sequence). With 6 bases removed from V and 0 bases from J, the gap between germline ends came to 14 bases. The CDR3 DNA sequence: TGTGCCAGTAGCACCACCAGACAGCCTAACTATGGCTACACCTTC. Its translation: CASSTTRQPNYGYTF.

This clone has just one count. The rearrangement joins TRBV5-6 to TRBJ2-1, with 9 bases lining up with TRBD2. The J segment lost 4 bases and the V segment lost 5 bases, leaving 13 bases of the junction unmatched. The CDR3 contains 17 residues. Germline V lookup: CDR1 SGHDT, CDR2 YYEEEE. Here the CDR3 reads CASRADAWRGGYNEQFF. CDR3 nucleotide sequence: TGTGCCAGCAGGGCAGACGCGTGGCGGGGGGGGTACAATGAGCAGTTCTTC.

The chain employs TRBV6-5 and TRBJ1-5, with a weak D call TRBD1 (6 bases). Trimming removed 4 bases at V and 5 bases at J, with 18 bases between. The CDR3 runs 16 residues. Per germline, CDR1 MNHEY and CDR2 SVGAGI. In DNA, the CDR3 is TGTGCCAGCAGTTCCGCCGTTTTGGCAGGGGATCAGCCCCAGCATTTT. Encoded protein: CASSSAVLAGDQPQHF.

The CDR3 loop reads CATSDSWPYEQYF. The CDR3 bases are TGTGCCACCAGCGACTCGTGGCCCTACGAGCAGTACTTC. J is TRBJ2-7 and V is TRBV15; D remains ambiguous. Germline V CDR1 and CDR2: LNHNV, YYDKDF (reference sequence). The CDR3 length is 13 residues. The germline V and J ends were trimmed by 5 bases and 2 bases, with 10 bases remaining between them. Filled out from reference TRBV15 and TRBJ2-7, the complete variable domain reads DAMVIQNPRYQVTQFGKPVTLSCSQTLNHNVMYWYQQKSSQAPKLLFHYYDKDFNNEADTPDNFQSRRPNTSFCFLDIRSPGLGDTAMYLCATSDSWPYEQYFGPGTRLTVT.

The genes are TRBV19 and TRBJ2-7, with TRBD1 matching over 11 bases. Germline V gene data show CDR1 as LNHDA and CDR2 as SQIVND (reference sequence). The trim removed 6 bases at V and 4 bases at J, leaving 5 bases unmatched. This CDR3 has 14 amino acids. CDR3 in amino acids: CASSRGQGAYEQYF. Here the CDR3 DNA reads TGTGCCAGTAGCCGAGGACAGGGGGCTTACGAGCAGTACTTC.

V usage is TRBV19 and J usage is TRBJ2-3; TRBD1 aligns across 10 bases. J lost 1 base, V lost 6 bases, and 7 bases had no gene match. The V gene's germline CDR1 is LNHDA and CDR2 SQIVND (reference sequence). The CDR3 runs to 16 residues. CDR3 DNA: TGTGCCAGTAGCACTAGGACAGGGGGTGGCACAGATACGCAGTATTTT. Its protein product is CASSTRTGGGTDTQYF.

This chain links TRBV9 with TRBJ2-7, with D perhaps matching TRBD2 (6 bases). Trimming removed 0 bases from V and 4 bases from J, with 14 bases in between. Germline V CDR1 and CDR2: SGDLS, YYNGEE. There are 15 residues in the CDR3. Here the CDR3 reads CASSVGGDPMYEQYF. In nucleotides, the CDR3 is TGTGCCAGCAGCGTAGGGGGGGACCCCATGTACGAGCAGTACTTC.